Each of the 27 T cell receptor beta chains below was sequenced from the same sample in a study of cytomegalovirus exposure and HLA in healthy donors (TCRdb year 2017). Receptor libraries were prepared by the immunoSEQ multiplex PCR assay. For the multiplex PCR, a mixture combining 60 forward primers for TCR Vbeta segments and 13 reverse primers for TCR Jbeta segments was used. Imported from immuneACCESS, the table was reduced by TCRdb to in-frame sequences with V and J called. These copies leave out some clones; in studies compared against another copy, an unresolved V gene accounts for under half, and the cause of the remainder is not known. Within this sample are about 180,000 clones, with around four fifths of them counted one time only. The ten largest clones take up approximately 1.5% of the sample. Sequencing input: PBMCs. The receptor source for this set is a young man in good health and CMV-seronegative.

The CDR3 region has the DNA TGTGCCAGCAGCTCGAGACTAGCGGGAGGAAGACGGGAGACCCAGTACTTC. The encoded protein is CASSSRLAGGRRETQYF. The chain is built from TRBV11-1 and TRBJ2-5, with 13 bases identical to TRBD2. Trimming cost V 4 bases and J 5 bases; bases outside gene matches: 10. The germline V gene encodes CDR1 SGHAT and CDR2 FQDESV (reference sequence). The CDR3 is made up of 17 amino acids.

CDR3 amino acids: CASSLGQGVPYEQYF. The DNA of the CDR3 is TGTGCCAGCAGCTTAGGACAGGGAGTTCCCTACGAGCAGTACTTC. The chain has TRBV7-9 and TRBJ2-7, with TRBD1 identical over 7 bases. V lost 1 base to trimming and J lost 2 bases; unmatched junction nucleotides: 5. CDR1 SEHNR and CDR2 FQNEAQ come from the germline V gene (reference sequence). The CDR3 contains 15 residues.

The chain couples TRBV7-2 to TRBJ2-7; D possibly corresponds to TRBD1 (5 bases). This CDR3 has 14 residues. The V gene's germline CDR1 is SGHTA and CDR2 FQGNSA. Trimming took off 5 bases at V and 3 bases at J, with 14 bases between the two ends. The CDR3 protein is CASSKQVGHYEQYF. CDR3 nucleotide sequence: TGTGCCAGCAGCAAGCAGGTAGGACACTACGAGCAGTACTTC.

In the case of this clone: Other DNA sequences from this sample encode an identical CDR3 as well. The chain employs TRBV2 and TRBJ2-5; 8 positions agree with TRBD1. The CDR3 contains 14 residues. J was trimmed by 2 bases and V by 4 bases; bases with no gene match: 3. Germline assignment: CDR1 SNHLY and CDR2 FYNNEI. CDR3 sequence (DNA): TGTGCCAGCAGTGGACAGGGGATACAAGAGACCCAGTACTTC. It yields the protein CASSGQGIQETQYF.

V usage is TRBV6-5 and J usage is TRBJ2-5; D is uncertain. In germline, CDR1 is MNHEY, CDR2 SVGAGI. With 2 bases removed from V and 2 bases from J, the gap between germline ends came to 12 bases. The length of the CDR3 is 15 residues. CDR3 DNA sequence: TGTGCCAGCAGTTACGGCAAGAGGAGTCAAGAGACCCAGTACTTC. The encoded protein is CASSYGKRSQETQYF.

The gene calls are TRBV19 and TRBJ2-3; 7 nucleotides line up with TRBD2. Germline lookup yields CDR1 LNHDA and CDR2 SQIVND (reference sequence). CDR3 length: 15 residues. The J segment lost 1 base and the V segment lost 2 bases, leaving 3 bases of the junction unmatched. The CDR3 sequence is CASSISLAGTDTQYF. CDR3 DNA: TGTGCCAGTAGTATAAGCCTAGCGGGCACAGATACGCAGTATTTT. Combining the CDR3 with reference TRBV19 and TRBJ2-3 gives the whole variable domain DGGITQSPKYLFRKEGQNVTLSCEQNLNHDAMYWYRQDPGQGLRLIYYSQIVNDFQKGDIAEGYSVSREKKESFPLTVTSAQKNPTAFYLCASSISLAGTDTQYFGPGTRLTVL.

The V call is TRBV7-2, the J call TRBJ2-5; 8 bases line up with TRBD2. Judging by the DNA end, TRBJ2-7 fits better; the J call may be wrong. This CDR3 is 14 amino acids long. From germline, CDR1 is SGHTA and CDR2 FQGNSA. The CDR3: CASSFSGIVYEQYF. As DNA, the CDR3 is TGTGCCAGCAGCTTTAGCGGGATAGTCTACGAGCAGTACTTC.

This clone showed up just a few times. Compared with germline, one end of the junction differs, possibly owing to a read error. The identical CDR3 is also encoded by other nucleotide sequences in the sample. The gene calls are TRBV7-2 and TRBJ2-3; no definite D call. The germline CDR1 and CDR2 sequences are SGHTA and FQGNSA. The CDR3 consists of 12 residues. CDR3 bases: TGTGCCAGCAGCAGTAGCAGAGATACGCAGTATTTT. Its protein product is CASSSSRDTQYF. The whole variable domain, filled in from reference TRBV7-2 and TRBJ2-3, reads GAGVSQSPSNKVTEKGKDVELRCDPISGHTALYWYRQSLGQGLEFLIYFQGNSAPDKSGLPSDRFSAERTGGSVSTLTIQRTQQEDSAVYLCASSSSRDTQYFGPGTRLTVL.

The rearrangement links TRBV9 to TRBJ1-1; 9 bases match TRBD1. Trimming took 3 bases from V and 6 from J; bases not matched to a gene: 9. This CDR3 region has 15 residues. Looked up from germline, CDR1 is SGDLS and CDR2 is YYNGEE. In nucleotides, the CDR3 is TGTGCCAGCAGCGACCTACAGGGGGCTGTCGCTGAAGCTTTCTTT. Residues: CASSDLQGAVAEAFF.

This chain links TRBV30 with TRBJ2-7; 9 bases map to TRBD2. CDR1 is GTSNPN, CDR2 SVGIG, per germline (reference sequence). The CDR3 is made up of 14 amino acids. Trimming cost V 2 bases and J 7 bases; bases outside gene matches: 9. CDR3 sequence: CAWSIGLASREQYF. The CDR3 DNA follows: TGTGCCTGGAGTATCGGACTAGCGTCACGAGAGCAGTACTTC.

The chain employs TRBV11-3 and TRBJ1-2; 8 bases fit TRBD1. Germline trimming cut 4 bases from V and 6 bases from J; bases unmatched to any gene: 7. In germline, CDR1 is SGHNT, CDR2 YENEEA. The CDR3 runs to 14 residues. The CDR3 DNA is TGTGCCAGCAGCTCAACCCACAGGGGGGATGGCTACACCTTC. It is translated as CASSSTHRGDGYTF.

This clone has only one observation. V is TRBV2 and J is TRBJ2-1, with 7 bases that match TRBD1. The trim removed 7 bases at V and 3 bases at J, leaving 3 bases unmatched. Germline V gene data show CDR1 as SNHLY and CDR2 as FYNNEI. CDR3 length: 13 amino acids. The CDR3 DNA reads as TGTGCCAGCAATCGGGACAGCTACAATGAGCAGTTCTTC. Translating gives CASNRDSYNEQFF.

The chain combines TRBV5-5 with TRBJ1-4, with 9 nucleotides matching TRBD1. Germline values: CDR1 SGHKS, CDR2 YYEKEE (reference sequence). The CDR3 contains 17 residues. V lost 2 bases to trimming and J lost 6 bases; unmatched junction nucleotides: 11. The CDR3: CASSFRQGGTQYEKLFF. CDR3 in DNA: TGTGCCAGCAGCTTCCGACAGGGGGGAACTCAATATGAAAAACTGTTTTTT.

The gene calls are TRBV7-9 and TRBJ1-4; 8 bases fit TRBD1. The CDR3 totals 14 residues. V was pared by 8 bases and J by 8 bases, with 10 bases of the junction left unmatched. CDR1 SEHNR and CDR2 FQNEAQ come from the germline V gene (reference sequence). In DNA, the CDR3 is TGTGCCAGCCGGGCAGGGGGCTCGGGCGAAAAACTGTTTTTT. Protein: CASRAGGSGEKLFF. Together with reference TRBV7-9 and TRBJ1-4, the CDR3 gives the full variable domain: DTGVSQNPRHKITKRGQNVTFRCDPISEHNRLYWYRQTLGQGPEFLTYFQNEAQLEKSRLLSDRFSAERPKGSFSTLEIQRTEQGDSAMYLCASRAGGSGEKLFFGSGTQLSVL.

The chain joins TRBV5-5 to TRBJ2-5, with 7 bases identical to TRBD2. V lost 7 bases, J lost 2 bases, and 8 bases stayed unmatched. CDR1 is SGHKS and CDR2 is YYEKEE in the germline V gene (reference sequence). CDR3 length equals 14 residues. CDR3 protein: CASCPGLLQETQYF. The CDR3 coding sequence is TGTGCCAGCTGCCCGGGACTACTTCAAGAGACCCAGTACTTC.

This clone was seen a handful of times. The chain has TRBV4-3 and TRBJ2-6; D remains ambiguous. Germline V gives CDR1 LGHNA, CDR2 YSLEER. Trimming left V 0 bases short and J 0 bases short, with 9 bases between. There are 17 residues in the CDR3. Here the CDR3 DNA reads TGCGCCAGCAGCCAAGAAGGAGAACTCTCTGGGGCCAACGTCCTGACTTTC. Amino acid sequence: CASSQEGELSGANVLTF.

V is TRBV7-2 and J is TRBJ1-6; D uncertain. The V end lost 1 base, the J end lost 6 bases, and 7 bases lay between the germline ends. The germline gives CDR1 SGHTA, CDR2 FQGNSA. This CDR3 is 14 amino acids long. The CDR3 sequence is CASSLVRSNSPLHF. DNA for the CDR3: TGTGCCAGCAGCTTAGTGAGGAGTAATTCACCCCTCCACTTT.

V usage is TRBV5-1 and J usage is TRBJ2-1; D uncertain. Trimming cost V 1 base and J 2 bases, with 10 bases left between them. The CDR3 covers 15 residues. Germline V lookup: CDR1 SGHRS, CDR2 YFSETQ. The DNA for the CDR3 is TGCGCCAGCAGCTTGTCTGTGAGTACCTACAATGAGCAGTTCTTC. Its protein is CASSLSVSTYNEQFF.

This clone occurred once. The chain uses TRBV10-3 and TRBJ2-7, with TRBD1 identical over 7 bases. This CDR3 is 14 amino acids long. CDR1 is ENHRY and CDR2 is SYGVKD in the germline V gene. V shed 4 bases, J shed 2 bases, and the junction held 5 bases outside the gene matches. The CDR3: CAISALDRAYEQYF. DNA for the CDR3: TGTGCCATCAGTGCCCTTGACAGGGCCTACGAGCAGTACTTC.

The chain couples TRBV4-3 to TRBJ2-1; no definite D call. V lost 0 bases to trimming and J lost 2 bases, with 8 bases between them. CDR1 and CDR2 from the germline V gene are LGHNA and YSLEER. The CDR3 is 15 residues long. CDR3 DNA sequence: TGCGCCAGCAGCCAAGAGCTAGAAACCTACAATGAGCAGTTCTTC. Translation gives CASSQELETYNEQFF.

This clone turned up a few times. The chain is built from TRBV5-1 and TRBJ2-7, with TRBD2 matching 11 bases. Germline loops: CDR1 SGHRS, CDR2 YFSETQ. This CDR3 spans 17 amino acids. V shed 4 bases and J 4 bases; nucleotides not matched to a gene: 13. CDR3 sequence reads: CASSPRTSGYFAYEQYF. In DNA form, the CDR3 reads TGCGCCAGCAGCCCTCGGACTAGCGGGTATTTTGCTTACGAGCAGTACTTC. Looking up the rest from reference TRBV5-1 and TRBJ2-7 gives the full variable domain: KAGVTQTPRYLIKTRGQQVTLSCSPISGHRSVSWYQQTPGQGLQFLFEYFSETQRNKGNFPGRFSGRQFSNSRSEMNVSTLELGDSALYLCASSPRTSGYFAYEQYFGPGTRLTVT.

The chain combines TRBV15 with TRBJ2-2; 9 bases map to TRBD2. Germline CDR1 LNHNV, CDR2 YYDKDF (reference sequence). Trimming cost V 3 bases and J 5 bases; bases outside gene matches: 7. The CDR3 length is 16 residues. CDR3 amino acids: CATSRILAGITGELFF. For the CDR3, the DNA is TGTGCCACCAGCAGGATACTAGCGGGTATTACCGGGGAGCTGTTTTTT.

DNA of the CDR3: TGCGCCAGCAGCTACAGGGCTAACACTGAAGCTTTCTTT. Translation: CASSYRANTEAFF. J is TRBJ1-1 and V is TRBV5-1; tentatively, D is TRBD1 (6 bases). Trimming shortened V by 3 bases and J by 2 bases, and 8 bases separated the two germline ends. Germline assignment: CDR1 SGHRS and CDR2 YFSETQ. CDR3 length equals 13 residues.

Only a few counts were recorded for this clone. The chain's CDR3 is CASSLRGGTEAFF. CDR3 in DNA: TGTGCCAGCAGCTTAAGGGGGGGCACTGAAGCTTTCTTT. The rearrangement links TRBV7-3 to TRBJ1-1; TRBD1 might be the D (5 bases). The CDR3 totals 13 residues. CDR1 and CDR2 from the germline V gene are SGHTA and FQGTGA. Trimming removed 1 base at V and 4 bases at J, with 7 bases between.

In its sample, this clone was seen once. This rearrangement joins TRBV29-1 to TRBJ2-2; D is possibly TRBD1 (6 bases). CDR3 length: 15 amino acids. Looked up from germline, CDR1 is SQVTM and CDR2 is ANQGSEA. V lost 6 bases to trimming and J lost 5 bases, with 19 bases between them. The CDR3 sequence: CSVKERGQFTGELFF. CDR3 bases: TGCAGCGTCAAAGAGAGAGGACAGTTTACCGGGGAGCTGTTTTTT.

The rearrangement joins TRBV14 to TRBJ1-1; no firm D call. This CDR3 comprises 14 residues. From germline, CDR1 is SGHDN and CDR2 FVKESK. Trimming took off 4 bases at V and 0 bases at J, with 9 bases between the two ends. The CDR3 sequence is CASSRSGMNTEAFF. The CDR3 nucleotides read TGTGCCAGCAGCCGGTCCGGGATGAACACTGAAGCTTTCTTT. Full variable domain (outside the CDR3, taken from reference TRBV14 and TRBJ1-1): EAGVTQFPSHSVIEKGQTVTLRCDPISGHDNLYWYRRVMGKEIKFLLHFVKESKQDESGMPNNRFLAERTGGTYSTLKVQPAELEDSGVYFCASSRSGMNTEAFFGQGTRLTVV.

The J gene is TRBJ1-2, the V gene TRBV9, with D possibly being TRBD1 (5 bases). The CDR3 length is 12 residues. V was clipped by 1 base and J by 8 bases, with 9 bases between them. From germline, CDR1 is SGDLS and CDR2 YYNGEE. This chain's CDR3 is CASSVTGRGYTF. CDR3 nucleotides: TGTGCCAGCAGCGTAACAGGACGGGGCTACACCTTC.